A single sample is the source of the 30 T cell receptor beta chains below, sequenced in a study of regulatory T cells in long-lasting Graves disease. Arm-PCR of CDR3 regions with iRepertoire HTBI primers generated TCR beta libraries. TCRdb fed the multiplex PCR reads into MiXCR, producing one record per CDR3 protein. The data contain approximately 440,000 distinct CDR3 sequences, about 16% of them seen just once; the ten biggest clones take up 12%. The time point here: newly diagnosed GD, antithyroid drugs for less than 3 months. Extracted PBMC RNA gave rise to the TCR library. The same sample was also studied in work on T cells in Graves' hyperthyroidism and ophthalmopathy.

Sequenced here: peripheral blood mononuclear cells (PBMCs), sampled at new diagnosis, from a patient treated with antithyroid drugs. These receptors were collected from a man between 40 and 49 years old with Graves disease.

This clonotype was picked up one time. V usage is TRBV12-3 or TRBV12-4 and J usage is TRBJ2-3; the D gene is possibly TRBD2 (7 bases). Trimming stripped 3 bases from V and 4 bases from J, with 17 bases between. The CDR3 is made up of 16 amino acids. The CDR3 sequence: CASSFSSGGGADTQYF. DNA of the CDR3: TGTGCCAGCAGTTTTTCTAGCGGAGGGGGGGCAGATACGCAGTATTTT.

This clonotype was seen many times. This rearrangement joins TRBV5-6 to TRBJ2-1; 8 nucleotides align to TRBD2. V lost 3 bases, J lost 1 base, and 3 bases stayed unmatched. The CDR3 has 15 residues. The germline gives CDR1 SGHDT, CDR2 YYEEEE. CDR3 loop: CASSSLAASYNEQFF. Written as DNA, the CDR3 is TGTGCCAGCAGCTCACTAGCGGCTTCCTACAATGAGCAGTTCTTC.

In this sample, this clonotype turned up many times. The chain is built from TRBV30 and TRBJ2-7; 9 bases fit TRBD2. The CDR3 totals 15 residues. Unmatched junction bases numbered 9, after V lost 4 bases and J lost 2 bases. The germline CDR1 and CDR2 sequences are GTSNPN and SVGIG (reference sequence). CDR3 sequence reads: CAWTRASGKTYEQYF. DNA for the CDR3: TGTGCCTGGACCCGGGCTAGCGGGAAGACCTACGAGCAGTACTTC. The complete variable domain, with remaining parts taken from reference TRBV30 and TRBJ2-7, reads SQTIHQWPATLVQPVGSPLSLECTVEGTSNPNLYWYRQAAGRGLQLLFYSVGIGQISSEVPQNLSASRPQDRQFILSSKKLLLSDSGFYLCAWTRASGKTYEQYFGPGTRLTVT.

Many counts were recorded for this clonotype. The V call is TRBV29-1, the J call TRBJ1-1; D might be TRBD1 (6 bases). Germline CDR1 and CDR2: SQVTM and ANQGSEA. The CDR3 spans 12 residues. CDR3 sequence reads: CSFAEGGTEAFF. The CDR3 nucleotides are TGCAGTTTTGCCGAGGGGGGCACTGAAGCTTTCTTT.

This chain connects TRBV10-3 to TRBJ2-2; 13 nucleotides align to TRBD2. Germline loops: CDR1 ENHRY, CDR2 SYGVKD. Trimming removed 6 bases from V and 6 bases from J; junction bases left unmatched: 4. The CDR3 consists of 15 residues. CDR3 in amino acids: CAISPGLAGPGELFF. The CDR3 DNA reads as TGTGCCATCAGCCCGGGACTAGCGGGGCCCGGGGAGCTGTTTTTT.

The chain couples TRBV20-1 to TRBJ1-2; D remains ambiguous. The CDR3 sequence is 13 residues long. V lost 5 bases to trimming and J lost 4 bases, with 14 bases between them. CDR1 and CDR2 (germline): DFQATT, SNEGSKA (reference sequence). The CDR3 reads CSAHSWGSYGYTF. The DNA of the CDR3 is TGCAGTGCTCATAGTTGGGGAAGCTATGGCTACACCTTC.

This clonotype was seen repeatedly, ten times or more. The chain recombines TRBV7-3 with TRBJ2-2; TRBD2 might be the D (5 bases). The CDR3 sequence is 16 residues long. Germline CDR1 is SGHTA and CDR2 is FQGTGA. The V gene lost 0 bases and the J gene lost 5 bases, with 13 bases spanning the gap. CDR3 DNA sequence: TGTGCCAGCAGCTTAACAGGCCTCCCGGGAACCGGGGAGCTGTTTTTT. The encoded protein is CASSLTGLPGTGELFF.

At least ten counts were recorded for this clonotype. This chain connects TRBV30 to TRBJ2-3; D possibly matches TRBD1 or TRBD2 (5 bases each). Trimming left V 0 bases short and J 8 bases short, with 6 bases between. Germline V gene data show CDR1 as GTSNPN and CDR2 as SVGIG (reference sequence). The length of the CDR3 is 11 residues. CDR3 sequence: CAWSVGGTQYF. The CDR3 nucleotides are TGTGCCTGGAGTGTTGGGGGTACGCAGTATTTT.

This clonotype has just a few counts. V and J are TRBV9 and TRBJ2-2; a weak D match, TRBD1 (6 bases). The CDR3 contains 14 residues. V lost 2 bases and J lost 4, with 9 bases in between. Germline CDR1 reads SGDLS; CDR2 reads YYNGEE. The CDR3 region has the DNA TGTGCCAGCAGCGTGGACAGATCCACCGGGGAGCTGTTTTTT. Its protein product is CASSVDRSTGELFF.

This clonotype was seen at least ten times. The chain joins TRBV12-3 or TRBV12-4 to TRBJ2-3; D is undetermined. V was pared by 3 bases and J by 4 bases, with 17 bases between. The CDR3 covers 16 residues. DNA of the CDR3: TGTGCCAGCAGTTTTAGATTTTCGCAGTTCGCAGATACGCAGTATTTT. This translates into CASSFRFSQFADTQYF.

This clonotype was recorded many times. The gene calls are TRBV12-3 or TRBV12-4 and TRBJ2-7; tentative D call: TRBD2 (6 bases). V gave up 3 bases and J gave up 4 bases, with 13 bases separating them. CDR3 length equals 14 residues. In DNA form, the CDR3 reads TGTGCCAGCAGTTTTGGCATGACTAGGTACGAGCAGTACTTC. Its protein product is CASSFGMTRYEQYF.

This clonotype appeared a single time. The rearrangement uses TRBV2 and TRBJ2-5, with TRBD2 as a possible D gene (5 bases). From germline, CDR1 is SNHLY and CDR2 FYNNEI. Trimming took 9 bases from V and 1 from J, leaving 15 bases between them. CDR3 size: 14 residues. The DNA for the CDR3 is TGTGCCAGTCGGAGGCGATCCATCCAAGAGACCCAGTACTTC. Translated: CASRRRSIQETQYF. Full variable domain (remainder filled in from reference TRBV2 and TRBJ2-5): EPEVTQTPSHQVTQMGQEVILRCVPISNHLYFYWYRQILGQKVEFLVSFYNNEISEKSEIFDDQFSVERPDGSNFTLKIRSTKLEDSAMYFCASRRRSIQETQYFGPGTRLLVL.

This clonotype was picked up a small number of times. The chain links TRBV14 to TRBJ2-1, with D tentatively TRBD2 (5 bases). CDR3 size: 13 residues. CDR1 and CDR2 from the germline V gene are SGHDN and FVKESK. V dropped 2 bases and J dropped 6 bases, with 8 bases sitting between them. The CDR3 DNA reads as TGTGCCAGCAGCCAACAGCGGACCAATGAGCAGTTCTTC. It translates to CASSQQRTNEQFF.

This clonotype was found many times. The chain links TRBV6-2 or TRBV6-3 to TRBJ1-1, with 9 bases aligning to TRBD1. Losses at the gene ends were 6 bases for V and 2 bases for J; bases not matched to a gene: 4. From germline, CDR1 is MNHEY and CDR2 SVGEGT. The CDR3 spans 14 residues. The CDR3 sequence is CASSWTGENTEAFF. The CDR3 DNA reads TGTGCCAGCAGCTGGACAGGGGAAAACACTGAAGCTTTCTTT.

V is TRBV30 and J is TRBJ1-2; 7 bases agree with TRBD1. CDR1 and CDR2 from the germline V gene are GTSNPN and SVGIG (reference sequence). This CDR3 has 13 residues. V lost 3 bases and J lost 5; bases outside the gene matches: 6. CDR3: CAWSKDRPYGYTF. CDR3 bases: TGTGCCTGGAGCAAGGACAGGCCATATGGCTACACCTTC.

This clonotype was found many times. At one boundary the junction diverges from the germline segment, which might be a read error. The rearrangement links TRBV7-7 to TRBJ2-3; 9 nucleotides line up with TRBD2. The CDR3 consists of 15 residues. From germline, CDR1 is SSHAT and CDR2 FNYEAQ (reference sequence). This CDR3 is CASSPASGTTDTQYF. The CDR3 nucleotides read TGTGCTAGCAGCCCCGCTAGCGGGACGACAGATACGCAGTATTTT.

This clonotype was counted many times. The rearrangement uses TRBV7-3 and TRBJ2-2; 8 bases are shared with TRBD2. CDR1 is SGHTA and CDR2 is FQGTGA in the germline V gene. This CDR3 is built from 16 residues. V trimming: 2 bases; J trimming: 5 bases; junction bases outside the gene matches: 7. The CDR3 DNA is TGTGCCAGCAGCTTAGGCGGGAGGATTAGTACCGGGGAGCTGTTTTTT. Its protein product is CASSLGGRISTGELFF.

This rearrangement joins TRBV14 to TRBJ2-2; D call uncertain. The V gene's germline CDR1 is SGHDN and CDR2 FVKESK. The CDR3 runs 14 residues. V shed 3 bases and J shed 1 base, with 6 bases lying between them. For the CDR3, the DNA is TGTGCCAGCAGCCAGTTTCTGAACACCGGGGAGCTGTTTTTT. Translated, it gives CASSQFLNTGELFF.

This clonotype was seen ten or more times. CDR3 sequence: CASSEDGRPTNEKLFF. In DNA form, the CDR3 reads TGTGCCAGCAGTGAAGACGGTCGGCCAACTAATGAAAAACTGTTTTTT. The rearrangement uses TRBV2 and TRBJ1-4; D is unresolved. Trimming took 1 base from V and 0 from J, leaving 9 bases between them. Germline values: CDR1 SNHLY, CDR2 FYNNEI. This CDR3 contains 16 residues.

Of note for this clonotype: This likely reflects a read error, since a far larger clone is one base away. The chain joins TRBV2 to TRBJ1-1; possibly TRBD1 for D (6 bases). Per the germline V gene, CDR1 is SNHLY and CDR2 is FYNNEI. The CDR3 totals 14 residues. The CDR3 DNA reads TGTGCCAGCAGCTTGACAGGACCGAACACTGAAGCTCTCTTT. Translating gives CASSLTGPNTEALF.

This sequence joins TRBV6-1 and TRBJ2-5; D may be TRBD1 (6 bases). Trimming stripped 6 bases from V and 1 base from J, with 9 bases between. CDR3 length: 13 residues. The germline V gene encodes CDR1 MNHNS and CDR2 SASEGT. Here the CDR3 DNA reads TGTGCCAGCAGACAGGGTAGCCAAGAGACCCAGTACTTC. Translating it yields CASRQGSQETQYF.

The chain employs TRBV27 and TRBJ2-6; 9 bases map to TRBD1. Germline V CDR1 and CDR2: MNHEY, SMNVEV (reference sequence). This CDR3 spans 16 amino acids. Trimming took 8 bases from V and 4 from J; bases not matched to a gene: 9. The CDR3 nucleotides are TGTGCCAGCGGGGGACAGGGTGTGGAAGGGGCCAACGTCCTGACTTTC. Its protein is CASGGQGVEGANVLTF. The entire variable domain, with the rest obtained from reference TRBV27 and TRBJ2-6, is as follows: EAQVTQNPRYLITVTGKKLTVTCSQNMNHEYMSWYRQDPGLGLRQIYYSMNVEVTDKGDVPEGYKVSRKEKRNFPLILESPSPNQTSLYFCASGGQGVEGANVLTFGAGSRLTVL.

This clonotype was seen at least ten times. The chain is built from TRBV6-1 and TRBJ2-1; no reliable D call. The CDR3 runs 15 residues. Germline CDR1 reads MNHNS; CDR2 reads SASEGT. V shed 6 bases and J shed 4 bases, with 16 bases lying between them. The CDR3 here is CASSLRAGRYNEQFF. In nucleotides, the CDR3 is TGTGCCAGCAGCCTCCGGGCAGGACGGTACAATGAGCAGTTCTTC.

This clonotype has a count of ten or more. The CDR3 DNA follows: TGTGCCAGCAGCCAAGAGTACCGACTTCAAGAGCAGTTCTTC. Amino acid sequence: CASSQEYRLQEQFF. V is TRBV3-1 and J is TRBJ2-1; D gene uncertain. The length of the CDR3 is 14 residues. Germline CDR1 and CDR2: LGHDT and YNNKEL (reference sequence). The V gene lost 0 bases and the J gene lost 10 bases, with 13 bases spanning the gap.

A word on this clonotype: Just one base apart from a much larger clone, this may be a read error. The V gene is TRBV7-3, the J gene TRBJ2-5, with a weak D call TRBD1 (6 bases). Between the trimmed V and J ends, which lost 4 bases and 0 bases, there was a span of 18 bases. This CDR3 has 17 amino acids. Germline V gene lookup returns CDR1 SGHTA and CDR2 FQGTGA. In DNA, the CDR3 is TGTGCCAGCAGCTCCCGGGTAGGGGGATCGTACCAAGAGACCCAGTACTTC. This gives the protein CASSSRVGGSYQETQYF.

Comment on this clonotype: Being one base from a much bigger clone, this may be a read error. The rearrangement links TRBV28 to TRBJ2-6, with D perhaps TRBD2 (7 bases). The germline V gene has CDR1 MDHEN and CDR2 SYDVKM. The V end was cut by 6 bases, the J end by 4 bases, with 16 bases between. The CDR3 is 16 residues long. Here the CDR3 reads CASRPTGRVGANVLTF. CDR3 nucleotides: TGTGCCAGCAGGCCAACAGGGAGGGTCGGGGCCAACGTCCTGACTTTC. The full variable domain, its missing parts supplied by reference TRBV28 and TRBJ2-6, is DVKVTQSSRYLVKRTGEKVFLECVQDMDHENMFWYRQDPGLGLRLIYFSYDVKMKEKGDIPEGYSVSREKKERFSLILESASTNQTSMYLCASRPTGRVGANVLTFGAGSRLTVL.

This clonotype was recorded many times. In DNA, the CDR3 is TGTGCCAGCAGCCAAGAAGGGTACGGCACTGAAGCTTTCTTT. Protein: CASSQEGYGTEAFF. The J gene is TRBJ1-1, the V gene TRBV3-1; D not certain. This CDR3 has 14 residues. The germline V gene has CDR1 LGHDT and CDR2 YNNKEL (reference sequence). Trimming pared 0 bases from V and 4 bases from J, leaving 9 bases between.

The chain employs TRBV29-1 and TRBJ2-3, with 13 bases that match TRBD2. The DNA end is more similar to TRBJ2-1, so the J call may be wrong. CDR1 SQVTM and CDR2 ANQGSEA come from the germline V gene. This CDR3 has 16 residues. The DNA of the CDR3 is TGCAGCGACCGGACATCAACTAGCGGGAGGGCCCGTGAGCAGTTCTTC. This encodes CSDRTSTSGRAREQFF.

The gene calls are TRBV19 and TRBJ2-1; a possible D gene is TRBD1 (7 bases). Germline-derived CDR1 and CDR2 are LNHDA and SQIVND (reference sequence). The CDR3 has 17 amino acids. V was cut by 11 bases and J by 8 bases, with 31 bases left in between. CDR3 amino acids: CACLFRGRQGFSDEQFF. CDR3 sequence (DNA): TGTGCCTGCCTATTCCGGGGGAGACAGGGTTTTTCGGATGAGCAGTTCTTC.

The chain has TRBV10-3 and TRBJ2-3; D gene unclear. In germline, CDR1 is ENHRY, CDR2 SYGVKD. This CDR3 is built from 12 residues. V was pared by 6 bases and J by 2 bases, with 6 bases between. This CDR3 reads CAISQATDTQYF. The CDR3 DNA is TGTGCCATCAGCCAGGCCACAGATACGCAGTATTTT.